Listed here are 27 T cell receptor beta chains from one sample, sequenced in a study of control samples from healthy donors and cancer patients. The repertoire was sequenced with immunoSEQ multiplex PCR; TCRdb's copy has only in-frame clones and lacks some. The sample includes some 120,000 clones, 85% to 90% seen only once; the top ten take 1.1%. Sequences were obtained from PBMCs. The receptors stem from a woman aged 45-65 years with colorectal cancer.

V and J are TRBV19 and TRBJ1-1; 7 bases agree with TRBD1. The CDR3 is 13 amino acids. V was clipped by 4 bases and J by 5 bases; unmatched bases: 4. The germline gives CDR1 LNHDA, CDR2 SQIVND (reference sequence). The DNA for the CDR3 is TGTGCCAGTAGTAGAGGGGGCGCGACTGAAGCTTTCTTT. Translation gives CASSRGGATEAFF.

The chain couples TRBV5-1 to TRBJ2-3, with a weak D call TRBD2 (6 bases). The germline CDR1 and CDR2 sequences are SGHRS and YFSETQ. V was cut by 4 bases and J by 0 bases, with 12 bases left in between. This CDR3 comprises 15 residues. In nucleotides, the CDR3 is TGCGCCAGCAGCATTCAAAGCGGGAGCACAGATACGCAGTATTTT. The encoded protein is CASSIQSGSTDTQYF.

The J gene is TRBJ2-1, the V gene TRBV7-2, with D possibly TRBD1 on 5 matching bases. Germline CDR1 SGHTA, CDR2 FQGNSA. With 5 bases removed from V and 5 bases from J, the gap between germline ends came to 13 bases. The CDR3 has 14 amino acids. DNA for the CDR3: TGTGCCAGCAGCGAGTATAAACAGGACAATGAGCAGTTCTTC. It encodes CASSEYKQDNEQFF.

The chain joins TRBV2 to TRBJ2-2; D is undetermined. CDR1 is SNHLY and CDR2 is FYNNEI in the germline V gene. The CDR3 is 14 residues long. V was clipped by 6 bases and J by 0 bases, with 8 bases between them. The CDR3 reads CASSSLSNTGELFF. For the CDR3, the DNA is TGTGCCAGCAGCAGTCTGTCGAACACCGGGGAGCTGTTTTTT.

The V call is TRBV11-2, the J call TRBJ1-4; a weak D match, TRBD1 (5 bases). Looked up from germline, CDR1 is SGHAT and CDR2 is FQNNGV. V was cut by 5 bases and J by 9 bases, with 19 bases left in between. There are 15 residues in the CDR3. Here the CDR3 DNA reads TGTGCCAGCAGCCCTATCCAATGGGACGCGAAAAAACTGTTTTTT. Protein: CASSPIQWDAKKLFF.

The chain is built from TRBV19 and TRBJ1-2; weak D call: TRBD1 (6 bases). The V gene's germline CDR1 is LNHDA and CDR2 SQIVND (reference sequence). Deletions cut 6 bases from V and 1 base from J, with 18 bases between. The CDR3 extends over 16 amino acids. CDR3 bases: TGTGCCAGTAGACGATGGGGGCAGGAGAATAACTATGGCTACACCTTC. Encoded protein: CASRRWGQENNYGYTF.

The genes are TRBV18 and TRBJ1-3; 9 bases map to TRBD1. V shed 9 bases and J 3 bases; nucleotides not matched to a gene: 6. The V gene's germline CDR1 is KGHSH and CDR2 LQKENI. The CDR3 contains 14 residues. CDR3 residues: CASSPGQGGNTIYF. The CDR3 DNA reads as TGTGCCAGTTCCCCGGGACAGGGTGGAAACACCATATATTTT.

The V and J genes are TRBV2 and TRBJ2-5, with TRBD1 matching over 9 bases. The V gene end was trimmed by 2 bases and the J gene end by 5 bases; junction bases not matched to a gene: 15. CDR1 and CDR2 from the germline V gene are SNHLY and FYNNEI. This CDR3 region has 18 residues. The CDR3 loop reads CASSERRGGTGIRETQYF. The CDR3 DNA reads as TGTGCCAGCAGTGAAAGGCGAGGCGGGACAGGGATTCGGGAGACCCAGTACTTC.

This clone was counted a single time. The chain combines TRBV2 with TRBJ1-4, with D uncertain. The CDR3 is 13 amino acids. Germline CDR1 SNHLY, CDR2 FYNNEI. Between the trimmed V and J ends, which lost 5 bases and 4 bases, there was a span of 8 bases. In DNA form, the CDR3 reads TGTGCCAGCAGTCGCGCGTTTAATGAAAAACTGTTTTTT. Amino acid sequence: CASSRAFNEKLFF.

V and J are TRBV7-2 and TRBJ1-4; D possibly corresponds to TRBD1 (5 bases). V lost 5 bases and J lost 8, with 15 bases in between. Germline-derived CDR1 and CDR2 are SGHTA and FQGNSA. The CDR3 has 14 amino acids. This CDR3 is CASSAAGVQEKLFF. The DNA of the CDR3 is TGTGCCAGCAGCGCGGCGGGGGTACAGGAAAAACTGTTTTTT. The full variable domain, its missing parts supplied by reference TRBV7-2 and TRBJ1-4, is GAGVSQSPSNKVTEKGKDVELRCDPISGHTALYWYRQSLGQGLEFLIYFQGNSAPDKSGLPSDRFSAERTGGSVSTLTIQRTQQEDSAVYLCASSAAGVQEKLFFGSGTQLSVL.

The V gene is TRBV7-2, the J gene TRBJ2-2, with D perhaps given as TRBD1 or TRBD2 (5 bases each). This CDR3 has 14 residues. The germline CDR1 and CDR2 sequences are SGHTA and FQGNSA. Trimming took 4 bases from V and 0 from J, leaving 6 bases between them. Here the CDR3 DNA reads TGTGCCAGCAGCTCGGGACCGAACACCGGGGAGCTGTTTTTT. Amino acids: CASSSGPNTGELFF.

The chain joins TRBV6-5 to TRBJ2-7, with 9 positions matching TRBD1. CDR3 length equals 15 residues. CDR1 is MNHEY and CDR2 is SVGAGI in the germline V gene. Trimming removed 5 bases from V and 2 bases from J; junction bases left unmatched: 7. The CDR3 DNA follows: TGTGCCAGCAGTCGCCTCGGACAGGGGACCTACGAGCAGTACTTC. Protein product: CASSRLGQGTYEQYF.

The CDR3 region is CASSQVGGVVRETQYF. The CDR3, as DNA: TGCGCCAGCAGCCAAGTGGGGGGGGTGGTCAGAGAGACCCAGTACTTC. This chain joins TRBV4-1 and TRBJ2-5, with 7 bases matching TRBD2. CDR3 length: 16 amino acids. J was trimmed by 4 bases and V by 1 base; bases with no gene match: 9. Germline CDR1 MGHRA, CDR2 YSYEKL.

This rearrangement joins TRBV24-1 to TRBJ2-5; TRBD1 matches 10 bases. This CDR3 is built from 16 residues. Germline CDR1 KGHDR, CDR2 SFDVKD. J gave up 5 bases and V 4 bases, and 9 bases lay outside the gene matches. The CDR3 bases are TGTGCCACCAGTGACCGGGACAGGGGATTCGGGGAGACCCAGTACTTC. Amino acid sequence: CATSDRDRGFGETQYF.

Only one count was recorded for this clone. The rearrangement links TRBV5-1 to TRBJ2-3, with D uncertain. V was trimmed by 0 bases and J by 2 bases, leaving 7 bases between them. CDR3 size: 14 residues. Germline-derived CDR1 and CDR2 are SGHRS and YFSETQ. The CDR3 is CASSLESHTDTQYF. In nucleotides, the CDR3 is TGCGCCAGCAGCTTGGAGTCCCACACAGATACGCAGTATTTT.

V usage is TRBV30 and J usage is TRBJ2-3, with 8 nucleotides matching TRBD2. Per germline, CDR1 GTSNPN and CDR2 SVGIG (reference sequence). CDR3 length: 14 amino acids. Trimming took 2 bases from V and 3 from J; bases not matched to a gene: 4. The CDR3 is CAWSNAGGTDTQYF. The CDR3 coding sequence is TGTGCCTGGAGTAATGCGGGAGGTACAGATACGCAGTATTTT.

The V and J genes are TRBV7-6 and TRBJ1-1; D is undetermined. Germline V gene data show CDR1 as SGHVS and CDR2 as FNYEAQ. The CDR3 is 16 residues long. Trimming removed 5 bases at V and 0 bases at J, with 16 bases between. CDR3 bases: TGTGCCAGCAGCCCCGGAGTTAATAGCCTGAACACTGAAGCTTTCTTT. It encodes CASSPGVNSLNTEAFF.

CDR3: CAWKPQPGYGYTF. CDR3 in DNA: TGTGCCTGGAAGCCCCAGCCTGGCTATGGCTACACCTTC. The V gene is TRBV30, the J gene TRBJ1-2; D not certain. This CDR3 comprises 13 residues. Trimming removed 4 bases at V and 4 bases at J, with 13 bases between. Germline lookup yields CDR1 GTSNPN and CDR2 SVGIG (reference sequence).

This chain's CDR3 is CASSLRTRDDYEQYF. CDR3 nucleotides: TGTGCCAGCAGCTTAAGGACTAGAGACGACTACGAGCAGTACTTC. V usage is TRBV9 and J usage is TRBJ2-7; TRBD2 agrees at 7 bases. J lost 3 bases, V lost 4 bases, and 10 bases had no gene match. Looked up from germline, CDR1 is SGDLS and CDR2 is YYNGEE. This CDR3 region has 15 residues. The full variable domain, rest sourced from reference TRBV9 and TRBJ2-7, is DSGVTQTPKHLITATGQRVTLRCSPRSGDLSVYWYQQSLDQGLQFLIQYYNGEERAKGNILERFSAQQFPDLHSELNLSSLELGDSALYFCASSLRTRDDYEQYFGPGTRLTVT.

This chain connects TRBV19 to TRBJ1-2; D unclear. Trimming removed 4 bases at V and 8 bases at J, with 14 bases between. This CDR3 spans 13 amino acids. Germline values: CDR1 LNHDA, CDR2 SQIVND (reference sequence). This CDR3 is CASSTPGAGGYTF. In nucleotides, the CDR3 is TGTGCCAGTAGTACCCCAGGCGCGGGGGGCTACACCTTC.

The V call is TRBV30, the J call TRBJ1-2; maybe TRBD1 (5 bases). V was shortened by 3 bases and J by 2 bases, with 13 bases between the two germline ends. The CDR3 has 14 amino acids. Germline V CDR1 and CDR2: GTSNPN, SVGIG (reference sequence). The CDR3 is CAWSLQAGNYGYTF. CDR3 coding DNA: TGTGCCTGGAGCCTACAGGCGGGGAACTATGGCTACACCTTC. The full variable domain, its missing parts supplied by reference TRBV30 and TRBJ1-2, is SQTIHQWPATLVQPVGSPLSLECTVEGTSNPNLYWYRQAAGRGLQLLFYSVGIGQISSEVPQNLSASRPQDRQFILSSKKLLLSDSGFYLCAWSLQAGNYGYTFGSGTRLTVV.

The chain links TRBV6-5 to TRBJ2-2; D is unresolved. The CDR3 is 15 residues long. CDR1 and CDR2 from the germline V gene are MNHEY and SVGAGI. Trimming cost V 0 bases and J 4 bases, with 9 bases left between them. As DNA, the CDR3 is TGTGCCAGCAGTTACTCCCCGGTGGGCACCGGGGAGCTGTTTTTT. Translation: CASSYSPVGTGELFF.

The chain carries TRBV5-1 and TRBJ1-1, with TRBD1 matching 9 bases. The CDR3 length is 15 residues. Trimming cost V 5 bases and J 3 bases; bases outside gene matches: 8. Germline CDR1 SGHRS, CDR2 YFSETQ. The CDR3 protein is CASSQLQGADTEAFF. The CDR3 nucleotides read TGCGCCAGCAGTCAATTACAGGGGGCAGACACTGAAGCTTTCTTT. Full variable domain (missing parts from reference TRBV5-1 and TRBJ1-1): KAGVTQTPRYLIKTRGQQVTLSCSPISGHRSVSWYQQTPGQGLQFLFEYFSETQRNKGNFPGRFSGRQFSNSRSEMNVSTLELGDSALYLCASSQLQGADTEAFFGQGTRLTVV.

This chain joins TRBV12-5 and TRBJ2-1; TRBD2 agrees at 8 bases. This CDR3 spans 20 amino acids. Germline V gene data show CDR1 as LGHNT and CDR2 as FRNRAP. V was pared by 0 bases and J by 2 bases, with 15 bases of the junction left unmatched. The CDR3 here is CASGLVTLADRRVAYNEQFF. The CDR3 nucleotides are TGTGCTAGTGGTTTGGTAACACTAGCGGACCGGAGGGTGGCCTACAATGAGCAGTTCTTC.

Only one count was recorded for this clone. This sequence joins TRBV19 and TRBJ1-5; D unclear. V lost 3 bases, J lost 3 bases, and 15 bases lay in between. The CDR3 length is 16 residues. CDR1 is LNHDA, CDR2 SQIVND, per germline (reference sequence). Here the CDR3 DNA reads TGTGCCAGTAGTATTGTGTTAGGGTCTTCCAATCAGCCCCAGCATTTT. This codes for CASSIVLGSSNQPQHF.

As DNA, the CDR3 is TGTGCCAGCAGTGAAGCGGGGAGGGATACGCAGTATTTT. It encodes CASSEAGRDTQYF. V and J are TRBV6-1 and TRBJ2-3; D may be TRBD2 (6 bases). The V gene's germline CDR1 is MNHNS and CDR2 SASEGT. V was pared by 0 bases and J by 6 bases, with 7 bases between. The CDR3 totals 13 residues.

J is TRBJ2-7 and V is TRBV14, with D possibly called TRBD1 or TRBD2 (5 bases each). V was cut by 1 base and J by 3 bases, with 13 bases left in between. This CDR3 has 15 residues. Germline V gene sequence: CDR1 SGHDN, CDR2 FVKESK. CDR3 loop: CASSQGRGPYYEQYF. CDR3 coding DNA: TGTGCCAGCAGCCAAGGTAGGGGACCCTACTACGAGCAGTACTTC.